This T cell receptor (beta chain) was documented in a study of graft-versus-host responses after intestinal transplantation. Study-wide background: Isolated intestinal, liver-intestinal, or multivisceral transplants had been given to the recipients. Recipients were all induced with anti-thymocyte globulin, then given tacrolimus and steroids for around three years.

This CDR3 is built from 14 residues. Trimming shortened V by 4 bases and J by 7 bases, and 14 bases separated the two germline ends. Germline CDR1 LGHNA, CDR2 YSLEER. In regard to this clone: The antigen is not known.

General study findings and limits: Circulating GvH clones peaking coincided with falling HvG clones soon after transplant. Within the allografts of patients who had graft-donor T cell macrochimerism, graft-versus-host to host-versus-graft clonal ratios were high.

Data came from immunoSEQ multiplex PCR; TCRdb stores just in-frame clones and leaves some out. Among some 110,000 clones listed, around 92% were seen once. The sequences come from unstimulated CD8+ T cells sorted from spleen or lymph node cells, collected before transplant. This chain joins TRBV4-3 and TRBJ2-4, with D hard to call. This receptor was identified in a human donor who was the organ donor for an intestinal transplant. CDR3: CASSPSRLWNIQYF. CDR3 coding DNA: TGCGCCAGCAGCCCTTCCCGGTTATGGAACATTCAGTACTTC.